This T cell receptor (beta chain) was identified in a study of shared clonotypes between healthy human individuals (dated by TCRdb to the early 2020s). Concerning the study at large: The cohort comprised two women and a few men aged 18 to 49 years. The study deeply sequenced blood TCR repertoires of 5 or 6 healthy adults to estimate repertoire size and the extent of clonotype sharing between individuals. Libraries were prepared and TCR repertoires were sequenced by different laboratories using diverse techniques, in order to increase sequencing depth and limit assay-specific biases. Per donor, leukapheresis produced somewhere between about 0.9 and 9 billion PBMCs. General conclusions and limits of the study: Only blood was sampled, and tissue TCR repertoires likely differ from those in blood. Pairwise subsampling indicated that sequencing depth was expected to affect the degree of clonotype sharing among donors. Because the study included only a small number of donors, the genetic and exposure-history diversity represented was limited.

Using the deep immunoSEQ assay, TCR CDR3 regions were amplified from genomic DNA by multiplex PCR. Extracted genomic DNA from each cell subset was distributed evenly across all wells of several immunoSEQ 96-well plates, and each plate was treated as a replicate. Each replicate PCR for unsorted PBMC received 300 to 350 ng genomic DNA, equal to 30,000 to 35,000 T cell genomes. Ten immunoSEQ deep assay plates were used to sequence unsorted PBMC genomic DNA. The purified libraries were quantified using a Qubit 3.0 fluorometer, sized with a Bioanalyzer 2100, and then quantified again using the KAPA Library Quantification kit. Each immunoSEQ 96-well plate was sequenced on its own single-read 150-cycle Illumina NextSeq 550 flow cell. The authors' pipeline ran thus. Because only junctional sequences without quality scores were contained in the immunoSEQ output, filtering matching that applied to full-length reads could not be performed. To assign V/J genes and CDR3, sequences were annotated using PyIR, a Python wrapper for IgBLAST v1.9, with IMGT germline references. Reads were removed for weak V/J assignments (E-value above 1e-6), missing CDR3, stop codons, out-of-frame junctions, or ambiguous translated residues. A V3J clonotype was defined by an identical inferred V gene, J gene, and CDR3 amino acid sequence. To compute the percentage overlap between repertoires, the number of shared unique clonotypes was divided by the size of the smaller repertoire. RTK rarefaction, the Chao1 estimator, and Recon v2.1 estimates of unobserved clonotypes were used to assess repertoire richness. TCRdb provides this immuneACCESS table in a form limited to in-frame rearrangements. Some clones are lacking; in checked studies, under half of them reflect an unresolved V gene, and why the rest are absent is not known. V, J and clone size derive from that table, while D and trimming were established from the DNA sequence. The table for this sample lists approximately 500,000 clones; roughly 80% of them were counted only once. Jointly, the top ten make up 12% of the sample.

Its CDR3 holds 14 amino acids, cysteine through phenylalanine. The only DNA kept is the CDR3, 42 bases in frame from the first base. The CDR1 and CDR2 encoded by the germline V gene are SGHTA and FQGNSA. Healthy HIV-negative adults with no recently reported acute infections or vaccinations were included as donors. Every donor was a Caucasian adult living in Nashville, Tennessee, USA. For unsorted samples, 96 million or so PBMCs were counted, and genomic DNA was extracted using the QIAamp DNA Blood Mini kit. Blood was collected by leukapheresis, and PBMCs were isolated by Ficoll-Histopaque density gradient centrifugation and then cryopreserved in liquid nitrogen vapor phase. About this clone itself: Its recognized antigen is unknown. A read error may be the cause here, since a much bigger clone is one base away.

The source of this sequence is a woman aged 40 to 50 in good health. Some clones in this sample may be carry-over from other donors' samples. The chain was built from TRBV7-2 and TRBJ2-5; the D gene remains uncertain. The closer fit of TRBJ2-7 to the DNA end suggests the J call may be wrong. Sequences were obtained from PBMCs. The CDR3 has the sequence CASSLAIAFNEQYF. The base sequence is TGTGCCAGCAGCTTAGCAATAGCTTTCAACGAGCAGTACTTC.